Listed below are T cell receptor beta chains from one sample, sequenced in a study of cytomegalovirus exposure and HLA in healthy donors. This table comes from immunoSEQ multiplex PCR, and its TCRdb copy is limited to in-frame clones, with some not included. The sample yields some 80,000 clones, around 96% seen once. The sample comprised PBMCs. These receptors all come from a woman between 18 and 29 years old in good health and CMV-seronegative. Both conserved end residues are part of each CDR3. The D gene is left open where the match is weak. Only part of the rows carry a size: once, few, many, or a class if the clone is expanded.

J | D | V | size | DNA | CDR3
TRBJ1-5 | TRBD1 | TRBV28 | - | TGTGCCAGCAGCCACAACCGGGACAGCATCACATATAGCAATCAGCCCCAGCATTTT | CASSHNRDSITYSNQPQHF
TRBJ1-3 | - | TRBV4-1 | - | TGCGCCAGCAGGGAGGTAGAAGGAAACACCATATATTTT | CASREVEGNTIYF
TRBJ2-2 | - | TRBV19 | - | TGTGCCAGTACCCCTGTGGAGGGCGCCGGGGAGCTGTTTTTT | CASTPVEGAGELFF
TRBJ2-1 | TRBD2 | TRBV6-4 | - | TGTGCCAGCAGTGAGACTAGCGGGGGTTACAATGAGCAGTTCTTC | CASSETSGGYNEQFF
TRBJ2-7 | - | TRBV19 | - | TGTGCCAGTAGTATCCCAGGGGGGAGTGAGCAGTACTTC | CASSIPGGSEQYF
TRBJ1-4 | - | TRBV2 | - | TGTGCCGTCAAGGCCGACAGGTTAGATGAAAAACTGTTTTTT | CAVKADRLDEKLFF
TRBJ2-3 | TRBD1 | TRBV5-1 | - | TGCGCCAGCAGCTCAGGACAGGGGGCCGCAGATACGCAGTATTTT | CASSSGQGAADTQYF
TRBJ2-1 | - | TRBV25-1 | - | TGTGCCAGCAGTCAACAGGGACCCCTCAATGAGCAGTTCTTC | CASSQQGPLNEQFF
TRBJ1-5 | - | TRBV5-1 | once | TGCGCCAGCAGCTCGACAGGAAATCAGCCCCAGCATTTT | CASSSTGNQPQHF
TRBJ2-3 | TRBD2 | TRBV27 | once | TGTGCCAGCCGTCCGATAGCGGGAGGGCGCGGTACGCAGTATTTT | CASRPIAGGRGTQYF
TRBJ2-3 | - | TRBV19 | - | TGTGCCAGTAGAATCGGGGGAGGAGATACGCAGTATTTT | CASRIGGGDTQYF
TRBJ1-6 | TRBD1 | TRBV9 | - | TGTGCCAGCAGCGCAGCCGGGACAGGGTATTCACCCCTCCACTTT | CASSAAGTGYSPLHF
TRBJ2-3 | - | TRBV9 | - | TGTGCCAGCAGCCCACGGTTCACAGATACGCAGTATTTT | CASSPRFTDTQYF
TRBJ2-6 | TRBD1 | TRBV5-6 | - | TGTGCCAGCAGCTTGGGGGTGGGACAGGGGAGCTCTGGGGCCAACGTCCTGACTTTC | CASSLGVGQGSSGANVLTF
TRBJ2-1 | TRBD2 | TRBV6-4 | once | TGTGCCAGCAGTGAACTAGCGGGAGGGAATAATGAGCAGTTCTTC | CASSELAGGNNEQFF
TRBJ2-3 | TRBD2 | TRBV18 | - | TGTGCCAGCTCACCATTAGCGGGAGCCACAGATACGCAGTATTTT | CASSPLAGATDTQYF
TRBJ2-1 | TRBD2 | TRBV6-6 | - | TGTGCCAGCATGGGTCCCAAGACGGGAGGGGACAATGAGCAGTTCTTC | CASMGPKTGGDNEQFF
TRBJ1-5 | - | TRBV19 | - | TGTGCCAGTAAAATGGCCGCTAGCAATCAGCCCCAGCATTTT | CASKMAASNQPQHF
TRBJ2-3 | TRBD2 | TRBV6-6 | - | TGTGCCAGCAATATCATCCCTAGCGGGAGCGCAGATACGCAGTATTTT | CASNIIPSGSADTQYF
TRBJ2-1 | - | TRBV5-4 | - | TGTGCCAGCAGCTTGGGGTCTAGTTGGGATGAGCAGTTCTTC | CASSLGSSWDEQFF
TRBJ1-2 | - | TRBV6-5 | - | TGTGCCACCAGGTGGGAGAGCGGCTACACCTTC | CATRWESGYTF
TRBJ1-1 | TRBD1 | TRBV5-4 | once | TGTGCCAGCAGCTTGACAGGGGAGGAAGCTTTCTTT | CASSLTGEEAFF
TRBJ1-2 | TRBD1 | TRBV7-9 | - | TGTGCCAGCAGCTTAGGGGGGACAGGCATCGGGCCTAACTATGGCTACACCTTC | CASSLGGTGIGPNYGYTF
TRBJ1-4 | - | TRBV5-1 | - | TGCGCCAGCAGCTTGGGTATAGGGGCTCGGGAAAAACTGTTTTTT | CASSLGIGAREKLFF
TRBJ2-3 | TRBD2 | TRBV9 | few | TGTGCCAGCAGCGGGGGGGGTAGCACAGATACGCAGTATTTT | CASSGGGSTDTQYF
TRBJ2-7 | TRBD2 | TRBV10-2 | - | TGCGCCAGCAGATTACCGGGACTACCCTACGAGCAGTACTTC | CASRLPGLPYEQYF
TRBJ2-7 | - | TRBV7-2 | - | TGTGCCAGCAGCTCACTCTCCTACGAGCAGTACTTC | CASSSLSYEQYF
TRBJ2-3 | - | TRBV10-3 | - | TGTGCCATCAGGCAGAGCACAGATACGCAGTATTTT | CAIRQSTDTQYF
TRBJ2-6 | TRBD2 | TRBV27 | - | TGTGCCAGCTGGGGCCCACTAGCGGGAGGTACTGGGGCCAACGTCCTGACTTTC | CASWGPLAGGTGANVLTF
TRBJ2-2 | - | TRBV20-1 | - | TGCAGTGCTCAGGGAACCGGGGAGCTGTTTTTT | CSAQGTGELFF
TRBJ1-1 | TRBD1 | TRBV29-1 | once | TGCAGCACCCTGGGGTTACCCGGGACAGGACCGAACACTGAAGCTTTCTTT | CSTLGLPGTGPNTEAFF
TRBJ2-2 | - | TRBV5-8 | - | TGTGCCAGCAGCTTGGTTATAACGGGAGGGGAGCTGTTTTTT | CASSLVITGGELFF
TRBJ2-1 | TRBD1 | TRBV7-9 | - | TGTGCCAGCAGCTTAGTGCCAGGGGGCAATGAGCAGTTCTTC | CASSLVPGGNEQFF
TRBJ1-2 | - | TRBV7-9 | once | TGTGCCAGCAGCTTATCCAGGTTATATGGCTACACCTTC | CASSLSRLYGYTF
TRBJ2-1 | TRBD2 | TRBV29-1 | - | TGCAGCGTTGAAGGGGCTAGCGGGAGAATCTACAATGAGCAGTTCTTC | CSVEGASGRIYNEQFF
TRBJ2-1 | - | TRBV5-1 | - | TGCGCCAGCAGCGGGGGGACCGCGTACAATGAGCAGTTCTTC | CASSGGTAYNEQFF
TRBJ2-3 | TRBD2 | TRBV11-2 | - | TGTGCCAGCAGCTTAGGTAGCGGGAGGGCCCGGGGAGATACGCAGTATTTT | CASSLGSGRARGDTQYF
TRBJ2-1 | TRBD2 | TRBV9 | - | TGTGCCAGCAGCCCACGCCCTAGCGGGAGTTCCTACAATGAGCAGTTCTTC | CASSPRPSGSSYNEQFF
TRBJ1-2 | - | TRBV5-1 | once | TGCGCCAGCAGCTTGGAGTCGGGGAACTATGGCTACACCTTC | CASSLESGNYGYTF
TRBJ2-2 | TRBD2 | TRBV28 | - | TGTGCCAGCAGTTTAGGGCTAGCGGGAGGATTCGGGGAGCTGTTTTTT | CASSLGLAGGFGELFF
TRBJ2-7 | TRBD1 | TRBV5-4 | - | TGTGCCAGCAGCTTAGGGACAGGGGCCTACGAGCAGTACTTC | CASSLGTGAYEQYF
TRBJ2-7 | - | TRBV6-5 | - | TGTGCCAGCAGTTACGCTCGTCTGCAGTCCTACGAGCAGTACTTC | CASSYARLQSYEQYF
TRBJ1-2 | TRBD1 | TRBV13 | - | TGTGCCAGCAGCTTGGGCCGAACAGGGGACGCCAACTATGGCTACACCTTC | CASSLGRTGDANYGYTF
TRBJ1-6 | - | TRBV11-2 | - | TGTGCCAGCAGCTCACCCCGGGAGGTTTGGTATAATTCACCCCTCCACTTT | CASSSPREVWYNSPLHF
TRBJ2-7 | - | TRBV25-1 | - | TGTGCCAGCAGTATAGGGGTTCAGGGCGACTACGAGCAGTACTTC | CASSIGVQGDYEQYF
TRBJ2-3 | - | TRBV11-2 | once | TGTGCCAGCAACGGACAGTTCTCTAGCACAGATACGCAGTATTTT | CASNGQFSSTDTQYF
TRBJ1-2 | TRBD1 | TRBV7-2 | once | TGTGCCAGCCCGGAGGGGGCGAGGAATGGCTACACCTTC | CASPEGARNGYTF
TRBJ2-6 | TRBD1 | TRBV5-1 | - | TGCGCCAGCAGCCCCCGGACAGGGGGGGCAGCTGGGGCCAACGTCCTGACTTTC | CASSPRTGGAAGANVLTF
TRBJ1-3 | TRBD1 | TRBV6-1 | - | TGTGCCAGCAGTGGGGACAGGGGTGTCGGAAACACCATATATTTT | CASSGDRGVGNTIYF
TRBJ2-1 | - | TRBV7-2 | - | TGTGCCAGCAGCTTAGTGAGAGTAGAGCAGTTCTTC | CASSLVRVEQFF
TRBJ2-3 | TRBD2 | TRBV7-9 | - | TGTGCCAGCAGCGTGGGGACTAGCGGGGTCACAGATACGCAGTATTTT | CASSVGTSGVTDTQYF
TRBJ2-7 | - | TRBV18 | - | TGTGCCAGCTCACCACTGGTCGACAGCTACGAGCAGTACTTC | CASSPLVDSYEQYF
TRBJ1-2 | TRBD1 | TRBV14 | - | TGTGCCAGCAGCCGGGACAGGATGATAGACGGCTACACCTTC | CASSRDRMIDGYTF
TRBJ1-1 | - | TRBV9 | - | TGTGCCAGCAGCCCAACCGGGACAAGCCCGACGCTAACCACTGAAGCTTTCTTT | CASSPTGTSPTLTTEAFF
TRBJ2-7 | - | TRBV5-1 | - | TGCGCCAGCAGCCCAAGACAGTTCTACGAGCAGTACTTC | CASSPRQFYEQYF
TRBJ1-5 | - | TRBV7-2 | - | TGTGCCAGCAGCTTAGGAAGCGGGCAGCCCCAGCATTTT | CASSLGSGQPQHF
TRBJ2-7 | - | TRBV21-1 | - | TGTGCCAGCACCCCGGACAGGGTGCCCTACGAGCAGTACTTC | CASTPDRVPYEQYF
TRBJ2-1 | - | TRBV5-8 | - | TGTGCCAGCAGCTTGGGGCTAGCATCCGATGAGCAGTTCTTC | CASSLGLASDEQFF
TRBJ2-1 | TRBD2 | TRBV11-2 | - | TGTGCCAGCAGCTCCCAGACTAGCGGGTTAAGTGAGCAGTTCTTC | CASSSQTSGLSEQFF
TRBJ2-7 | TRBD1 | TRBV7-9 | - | TGTGCCAGCAGCTCCTCCGGGACAGGGTCCTACGAGCAGTACTTC | CASSSSGTGSYEQYF